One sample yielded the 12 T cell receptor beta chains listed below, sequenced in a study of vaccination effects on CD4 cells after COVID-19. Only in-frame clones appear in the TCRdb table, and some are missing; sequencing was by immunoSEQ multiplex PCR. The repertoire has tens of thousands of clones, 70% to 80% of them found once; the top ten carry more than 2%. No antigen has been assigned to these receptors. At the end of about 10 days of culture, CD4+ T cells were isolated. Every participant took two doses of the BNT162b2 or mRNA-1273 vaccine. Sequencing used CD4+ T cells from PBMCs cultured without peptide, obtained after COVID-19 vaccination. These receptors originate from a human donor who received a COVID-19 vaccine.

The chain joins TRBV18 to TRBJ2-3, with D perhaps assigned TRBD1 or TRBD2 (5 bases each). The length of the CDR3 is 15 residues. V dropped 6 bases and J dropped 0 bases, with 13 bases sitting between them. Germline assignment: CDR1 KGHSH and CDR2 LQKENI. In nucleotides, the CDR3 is TGTGCCAGCTCGTCCGGGACCCTCAGCACAGATACGCAGTATTTT. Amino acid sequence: CASSSGTLSTDTQYF.

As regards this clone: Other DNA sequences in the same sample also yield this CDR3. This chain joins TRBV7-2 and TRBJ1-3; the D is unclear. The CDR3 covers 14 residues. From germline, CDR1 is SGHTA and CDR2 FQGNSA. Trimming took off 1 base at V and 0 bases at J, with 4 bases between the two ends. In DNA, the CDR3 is TGTGCCAGCAGCTTAGATTCCTCTGGAAACACCATATATTTT. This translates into CASSLDSSGNTIYF.

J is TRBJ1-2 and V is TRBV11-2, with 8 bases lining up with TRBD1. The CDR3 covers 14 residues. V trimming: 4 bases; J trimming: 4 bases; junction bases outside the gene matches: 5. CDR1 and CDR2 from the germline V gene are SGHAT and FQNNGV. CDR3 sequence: CASSSRQGSYGYTF. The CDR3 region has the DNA TGTGCCAGCAGCTCCCGACAGGGGAGCTATGGCTACACCTTC. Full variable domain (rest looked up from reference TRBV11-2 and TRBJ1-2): EAGVAQSPRYKIIEKRQSVAFWCNPISGHATLYWYQQILGQGPKLLIQFQNNGVVDDSQLPKDRFSAERLKGVDSTLKIQPAKLEDSAVYLCASSSRQGSYGYTFGSGTRLTVV.

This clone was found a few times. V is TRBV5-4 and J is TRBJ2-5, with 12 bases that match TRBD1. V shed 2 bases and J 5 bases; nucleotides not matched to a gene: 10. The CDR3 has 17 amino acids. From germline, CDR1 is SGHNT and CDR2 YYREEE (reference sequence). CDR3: CASSFPGQGAKWETQYF. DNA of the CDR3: TGTGCCAGCAGCTTCCCGGGACAGGGGGCTAAATGGGAGACCCAGTACTTC.

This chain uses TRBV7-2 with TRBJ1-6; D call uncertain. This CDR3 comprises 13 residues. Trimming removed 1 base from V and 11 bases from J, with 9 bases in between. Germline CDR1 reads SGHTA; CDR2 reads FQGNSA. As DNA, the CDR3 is TGTGCCAGCAGCTTAGTGGGGTTCCCACCCCTCCACTTT. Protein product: CASSLVGFPPLHF.

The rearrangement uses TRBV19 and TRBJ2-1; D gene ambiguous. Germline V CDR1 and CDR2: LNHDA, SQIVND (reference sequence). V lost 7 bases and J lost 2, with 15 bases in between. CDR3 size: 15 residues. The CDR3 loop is CASKSIRIPYNEQFF. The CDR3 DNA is TGTGCCAGTAAATCCATTCGGATCCCCTACAATGAGCAGTTCTTC.

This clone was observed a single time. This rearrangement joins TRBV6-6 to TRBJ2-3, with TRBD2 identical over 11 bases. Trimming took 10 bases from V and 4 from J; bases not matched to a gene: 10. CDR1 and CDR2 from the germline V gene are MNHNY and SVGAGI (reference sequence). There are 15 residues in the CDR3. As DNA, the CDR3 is TGTGCCACCAAAGATAGCGGGGGGGCCTCAGATACGCAGTATTTT. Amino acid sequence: CATKDSGGASDTQYF.

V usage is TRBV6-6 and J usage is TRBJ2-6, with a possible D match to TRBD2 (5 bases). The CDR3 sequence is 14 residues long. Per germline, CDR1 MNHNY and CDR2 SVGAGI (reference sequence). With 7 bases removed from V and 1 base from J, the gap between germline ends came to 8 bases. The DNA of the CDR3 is TGTGCCAGCATATGGGAGTCTGGGGCCAACGTCCTGACTTTC. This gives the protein CASIWESGANVLTF.

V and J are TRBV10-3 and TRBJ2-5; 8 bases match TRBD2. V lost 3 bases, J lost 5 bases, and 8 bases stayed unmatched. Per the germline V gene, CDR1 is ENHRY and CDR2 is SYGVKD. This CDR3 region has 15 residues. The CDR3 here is CAISDSGGSSETQYF. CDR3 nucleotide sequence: TGTGCCATCAGTGATTCGGGGGGGTCCTCGGAGACCCAGTACTTC.

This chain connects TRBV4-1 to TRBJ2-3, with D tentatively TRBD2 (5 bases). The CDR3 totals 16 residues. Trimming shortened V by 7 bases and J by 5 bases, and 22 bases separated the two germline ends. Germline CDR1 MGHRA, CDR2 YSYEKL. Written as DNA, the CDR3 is TGCGCCAGCACTCGCGGACTTGCGGTCTTCGGAGATACGCAGTATTTT. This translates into CASTRGLAVFGDTQYF.

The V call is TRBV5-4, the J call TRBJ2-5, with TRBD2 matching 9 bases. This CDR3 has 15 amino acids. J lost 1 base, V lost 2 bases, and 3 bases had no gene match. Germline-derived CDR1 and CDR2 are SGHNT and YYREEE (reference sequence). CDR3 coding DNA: TGTGCCAGCAGCTTCGGACTAGCGCTCCAAGAGACCCAGTACTTC. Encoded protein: CASSFGLALQETQYF.

Here the CDR3 reads CASSADRGRSGELFF. The CDR3, as DNA: TGTGCCAGCAGCGCCGACAGGGGGCGATCCGGGGAGCTGTTTTTT. This rearrangement joins TRBV7-3 to TRBJ2-2, with TRBD1 matching over 10 bases. CDR3 length: 15 amino acids. Trimming took 5 bases from V and 6 from J; bases not matched to a gene: 6. Germline assignment: CDR1 SGHTA and CDR2 FQGTGA.